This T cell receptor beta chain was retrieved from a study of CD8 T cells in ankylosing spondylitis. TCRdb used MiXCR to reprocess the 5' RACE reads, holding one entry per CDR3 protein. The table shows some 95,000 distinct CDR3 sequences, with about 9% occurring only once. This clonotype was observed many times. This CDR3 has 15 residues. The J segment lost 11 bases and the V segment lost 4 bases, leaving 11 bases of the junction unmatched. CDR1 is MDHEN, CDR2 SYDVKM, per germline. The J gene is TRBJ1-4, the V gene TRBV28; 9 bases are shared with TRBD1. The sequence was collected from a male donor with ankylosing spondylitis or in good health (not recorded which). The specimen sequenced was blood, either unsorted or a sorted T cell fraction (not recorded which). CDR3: CASSWNDRGMKKLFF. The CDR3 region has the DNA TGTGCCAGCAGTTGGAATGACAGGGGGATGAAGAAACTGTTTTTT.